This TCR beta chain is from a study of blood T cell repertoires in COVID-19. Study as a whole: COVID-19 samples collected from the United States, Italy and Spain covered acute and convalescent phases. T cells, B-cell-depleted T cells, or PBMCs provided the cDNA or gDNA that served as material.

How the authors handled the data: Using reference gene primer amplification, nucleated cell counts were estimated. This table comes from immunoSEQ multiplex PCR, and its TCRdb copy is limited to in-frame clones, with some not included. D and trimming come from the DNA, and the V and J calls and clone size come from that table. The sample consists of approximately 210,000 clones, 75% to 90% of them appearing once. The CDR3 has 15 amino acids. Germline-derived CDR1 and CDR2 are MNHEY and SVGAGI. V was pared by 4 bases and J by 5 bases, with 6 bases of the junction left unmatched. Sequenced input: peripheral blood. J is TRBJ1-4 and V is TRBV6-5, with 8 bases that match TRBD1. This clonotype was sampled from a man aged 25-45 years who had recovered from COVID-19. CDR3 sequence (DNA): TGTGCCAGCAGTTTCTCGACAGGGGAAAATGAAAAACTGTTTTTT. As protein: CASSFSTGENEKLFF.